These 3 T cell receptor beta chains share one sample of origin, sequenced in a study of control samples from healthy donors and cancer patients. The repertoire was sequenced with immunoSEQ multiplex PCR; TCRdb's copy has only in-frame clones and lacks some. The sample comprises 95,000 to 110,000 clones, roughly 91% of which are singletons, and roughly 19% rests with the top ten. The material sequenced was PBMCs. These receptors originate from a man in his sixties with lung cancer.

The genes are TRBV12-3 or TRBV12-4 and TRBJ1-2; TRBD1 is a possible D gene (5 bases). The V gene lost 6 bases and the J gene lost 8 bases, with 16 bases spanning the gap. This CDR3 contains 13 residues. CDR3 protein: CASRWGREEGYTF. The DNA for the CDR3 is TGTGCCAGCAGGTGGGGCAGGGAGGAGGGCTACACCTTC.

The rearrangement links TRBV5-1 to TRBJ1-2; D uncertain. The ends were cut back, 0 bases at V and 6 bases at J, with 12 bases in the middle. Germline V gene sequence: CDR1 SGHRS, CDR2 YFSETQ. This CDR3 region has 14 residues. The CDR3 is CASSLVQYSDGYTF. The CDR3 nucleotides are TGCGCCAGCAGCTTGGTTCAGTACTCGGATGGCTACACCTTC.

The chain couples TRBV6-4 to TRBJ2-7; TRBD1 matches at 7 bases. Germline loops: CDR1 MRHNA, CDR2 SNTAGT. CDR3 size: 14 residues. Losses at the gene ends were 4 bases for V and 1 base for J; bases not matched to a gene: 4. CDR3 sequence: CASSGRGQSYEQYV. The DNA for the CDR3 is TGTGCCAGCAGTGGCCGGGGACAGTCCTACGAGCAGTACGTC.